This T cell receptor (beta chain) was sequenced during a study of T cells after yellow fever vaccination (dated by TCRdb to 2018 to 2020). General notes on the study: Libraries from fractions with low cell numbers were prepared with the SMART-Seq v4 Ultra Low Input RNA kit. The cohort comprised two healthy male donors, one aged 18 to 29 and one aged 30 to 40 years. Bulk PBMC replicates and cell subsets were isolated from blood drawn at multiple timepoints before and after both primary and secondary immunization. To follow T-cell clones before and after both primary and booster YFV17D yellow fever vaccination, bulk TCR alpha and beta repertoires underwent longitudinal sequencing. Findings and caveats that apply to the study as a whole: Because the study included only a couple of donors, the extent to which the findings can be generalized is limited. Compared with the primary T-cell response, the secondary T-cell response was weaker but faster, peaking on day 5 rather than day 15. Computational filtering was needed because FACS-sorted repertoires could contain abundant contaminating clonotypes from the bulk population. Most clones expanded after primary vaccination (almost 97% of CD4 and roughly 90% of CD8) were re-detected after the booster, suggesting that broad memory maintenance occurred. A small share of clonotypes was detected in both CD4 and CD8 compartments, with the overlap likely arising from convergent recombination.

Explained via the paper, the treatment or condition label denotes: live attenuated yellow fever vaccine strain. At each blood-draw timepoint, two biological replicates of bulk PBMCs were collected. PBMCs were isolated from peripheral blood using a standard Ficoll-Paque protocol. TriZol was used to extract RNA from bulk PBMCs, from CD4 and CD8 fractions, and from dextramer-positive and dextramer-negative fractions. TCR cDNA was synthesized by 5'RACE template switching, which introduced a universal primer site and unique molecular identifiers. Priming of cDNA synthesis was performed from both the TCR alpha and TCR beta constant segments. Library amplification used two PCR steps, and the second PCR step added sample barcodes and sequencing adapters. Sequencing of libraries was done on Illumina HiSeq 2500 (2x100 bp) or NovaSeq (2x150 bp). In the source study's methods: Demultiplexing of reads and collapsing into UMI consensus sequences were performed with MIGEC, and V(D)J alignment was carried out with MiXCR. Clonotypes responding to the vaccine were identified with edgeR on replicate PBMC samples, with the criteria of FDR below 0.01 and a log2 fold change above 5 up to day 15. Each bulk clonotype was labeled CD4 or CD8 based on which sequenced repertoire, CD4 or CD8, contained the clonotype at higher abundance. The raw public data were reprocessed by TCRdb itself: fastp quality trimming at Q25, MiXCR clonotype calling, in-frame beta chains only. Entries are consolidated by CDR3 protein sequence, retaining the most common genes and DNA. V and J calls and clone size were set by TCRdb, not the authors. The sample table holds around 350,000 distinct CDR3 sequences, of which around 6.5% were seen once. The top ten constitute approximately 15% of the sample.

The table lists this clonotype with many counts. Its antigen remains unidentified. Base qualities were left out, and no much larger clone turns up one base away. Sequenced here: PBMCs, sampled 5 days after the yellow fever booster vaccination. This clonotype was sampled from a man aged 30 to 45 who received the YFV17D yellow fever vaccine.

This receptor has the CDR3 CASSSLSKYGQGARGTEAFF. The nucleotide sequence is TGTGCCAGCAGCTCTCTGTCGAAATATGGACAGGGGGCGCGAGGCACTGAAGCTTTCTTT. The rearranged chain carries TRBV11-2 and TRBJ1-1, with 11 bases aligning to TRBD1. CDR1 is given as SGHAT and CDR2 as FQNNGV, both from the germline V gene. Trimming takes 4 bases off V and 4 bases off J; junction bases not matched to a gene: 20. Its CDR3 holds 20 amino acids, cysteine through phenylalanine. The sequence is cut down to CDR3 DNA, 60 bases in frame from base 1.